Below are 3 T cell receptor beta chains sequenced from a single sample in a study of shared T cell receptors in the human thymus. Generated by immunoSEQ multiplex PCR, the TCRdb table keeps only in-frame clones and is missing some. The sample yields 700,000 to 750,000 clones, 80% to 90% seen once. A further study also used this sample, focusing on human thymus T cells.

Sequences were obtained from thymocytes. The receptors originated from a girl less than two years old with a congenital heart defect.

The CDR3 DNA reads TGTGCCAGTGGGTTTGATGAAGGGGTGAGCACAGATACGCAGTATTTT. It codes for CASGFDEGVSTDTQYF. The genes are TRBV19 and TRBJ2-3, with a possible D match to TRBD1 (5 bases). CDR1 LNHDA and CDR2 SQIVND come from the germline V gene (reference sequence). V gave up 8 bases and J gave up 0 bases, with 18 bases separating them. CDR3 length: 16 amino acids.

V and J are TRBV19 and TRBJ1-1, with 7 bases aligning to TRBD1. CDR1 and CDR2 (germline): LNHDA, SQIVND (reference sequence). The CDR3 is made up of 14 amino acids. The junction had 5 bases not matched to a gene; V was cut back by 3 bases and J by 4 bases. The DNA of the CDR3 is TGTGCCAGTAGTATTCCTGGGACAGCCACTGAAGCTTTCTTT. This translates into CASSIPGTATEAFF.

The gene calls are TRBV29-1 and TRBJ2-5; TRBD1 is a possible D gene (6 bases). The CDR3 loop spans 15 amino acids. Germline CDR1 reads SQVTM; CDR2 reads ANQGSEA. The V gene lost 0 bases and the J gene lost 0 bases, with 11 bases spanning the gap. The CDR3 loop is CSVEDLDRNQETQYF. The CDR3 DNA is TGCAGCGTTGAAGACCTCGACAGGAACCAAGAGACCCAGTACTTC.